The clone carrying this T cell receptor (beta chain) was counted a single time. Its antigen remains unidentified. Clones were sequenced by immunoSEQ multiplex PCR, and TCRdb holds only the in-frame ones, with some missing. The sample lists around 70,000 clones, 87% seen once, with 1% to 1.5% in the top ten. These data belong to a study of T cell responses to AZD1222 COVID-19 vaccine. This CDR3 has 15 residues. Looked up from germline, CDR1 is KGHSH and CDR2 is LQKENI. Germline trimming cut 8 bases from V and 1 base from J; bases unmatched to any gene: 9. Regarding the study as a whole: Without day 14 samples, only post-peak T cell repertoires were studied. Close to half of all spike-specific TCRs reportedly target regions of the variants that are unmutated. Once two AZD1222 doses were given, Spike-specific TCR breadth and depth went up. Most donors were white British and more were female, and clonal diversity was possibly underestimated.

This material consisted of peripheral blood, taken 28 days after the second AZD1222 dose. The TCR was taken from an adult who received the AZD1222 COVID-19 vaccine. This chain connects TRBV18 to TRBJ2-5, with TRBD1 matching 8 bases. The CDR3 DNA is TGTGCCAGCCGACAGGGGAGAGGGTCCCAAGAGACCCAGTACTTC. Its translation: CASRQGRGSQETQYF.